Following are 9 T cell receptor beta chains from one sample sequenced in a study of early T cells in non-severe SARS-CoV-2 infection. TCRdb fed the 5' RACE reads into MiXCR, producing one record per CDR3 protein. The sample has around 84,000 distinct CDR3 sequences, around an eighth seen once; the top ten hold roughly 7.2%. The specimen was whole blood. The receptors come from an adult who was a healthcare worker with PCR-confirmed SARS-CoV-2 infection or an uninfected control (not recorded which).

The rearrangement joins TRBV6-6 to TRBJ1-5; 8 bases match TRBD1. The CDR3 sequence is 16 residues long. The V gene's germline CDR1 is MNHNY and CDR2 SVGAGI (reference sequence). J was trimmed by 5 bases and V by 1 base; bases with no gene match: 7. CDR3 nucleotide sequence: TGTGCCAGCAGTTACTGGGACAGGTGGCTGGATCAGCCCCAGCATTTT. Amino acid sequence: CASSYWDRWLDQPQHF.

This clonotype occurred a few times. The V call is TRBV6-5, the J call TRBJ1-2; a weak D match, TRBD1 (6 bases). In germline, CDR1 is MNHEY, CDR2 SVGAGI. The germline V and J ends were trimmed by 8 bases and 8 bases, with 12 bases remaining between them. This CDR3 is built from 11 residues. The CDR3 bases are TGTGCCAGCGGTTGGGGGGGCGGCTACACCTTC. This encodes CASGWGGGYTF.

This clonotype was picked up a small number of times. The CDR3 protein is CASSFFESELFF. CDR3 sequence (DNA): TGTGCCAGCAGCTTTTTTGAAAGCGAGCTGTTTTTT. J is TRBJ2-2 and V is TRBV7-2; D unclear. Trimming removed 3 bases at V and 11 bases at J, with 10 bases between. This CDR3 is 12 amino acids long. Germline V gene data show CDR1 as SGHTA and CDR2 as FQGNSA.

This clonotype was detected only a few times. The chain employs TRBV20-1 and TRBJ1-1; D might be TRBD1 (6 bases). Germline V gene sequence: CDR1 DFQATT, CDR2 SNEGSKA (reference sequence). This CDR3 spans 15 amino acids. V gave up 6 bases and J gave up 0 bases, with 17 bases separating them. This CDR3 is CSAQTGHGVNTEAFF. DNA of the CDR3: TGCAGTGCCCAGACGGGACACGGCGTGAACACTGAAGCTTTCTTT.

The rearrangement joins TRBV5-1 to TRBJ2-1; 7 positions match TRBD2. Per germline, CDR1 SGHRS and CDR2 YFSETQ. The V segment lost 0 bases and the J segment 8 bases; nucleotides outside the gene matches: 5. The CDR3 runs to 14 residues. CDR3 sequence: CASSLDAGVYEQFF. CDR3 bases: TGCGCCAGCAGCTTGGATGCGGGAGTTTATGAGCAGTTCTTC.

The V call is TRBV6-5, the J call TRBJ2-2; no clear D gene. CDR1 is MNHEY and CDR2 is SVGAGI in the germline V gene. The CDR3 runs 15 residues. The germline V and J ends were trimmed by 5 bases and 0 bases, with 10 bases remaining between them. In DNA form, the CDR3 reads TGTGCCAGCAGTAAAGAATCCCCGAACACCGGGGAGCTGTTTTTT. Its translation: CASSKESPNTGELFF.

V is TRBV19 and J is TRBJ1-2; 8 nucleotides align to TRBD1. The junction had 10 bases not matched to a gene; V was cut back by 6 bases and J by 7 bases. This CDR3 spans 14 amino acids. Per the germline V gene, CDR1 is LNHDA and CDR2 is SQIVND (reference sequence). The CDR3 loop reads CASSLTGALVGYTF. The CDR3 DNA follows: TGTGCCAGTAGCTTGACAGGGGCCCTAGTTGGCTACACCTTC. Supplemented by reference TRBV19 and TRBJ1-2, the full variable domain reads DGGITQSPKYLFRKEGQNVTLSCEQNLNHDAMYWYRQDPGQGLRLIYYSQIVNDFQKGDIAEGYSVSREKKESFPLTVTSAQKNPTAFYLCASSLTGALVGYTFGSGTRLTVV.

The rearrangement joins TRBV6-1 to TRBJ1-3; TRBD1 might be the D (5 bases). The V gene's germline CDR1 is MNHNS and CDR2 SASEGT. Trimming cost V 6 bases and J 0 bases, with 12 bases left between them. The CDR3 is made up of 15 amino acids. CDR3 sequence reads: CASRAGLNSGNTIYF. Written as DNA, the CDR3 is TGTGCCAGCAGGGCGGGACTGAACTCTGGAAACACCATATATTTT.

This clonotype was picked up many times. The gene calls are TRBV5-6 and TRBJ1-1, with D tentatively TRBD1 (6 bases). Germline CDR1 reads SGHDT; CDR2 reads YYEEEE. The CDR3 extends over 14 amino acids. V lost 4 bases to trimming and J lost 6 bases, with 16 bases between them. The CDR3 sequence is CASSNRVTGAEAFF. For the CDR3, the DNA is TGTGCCAGCAGCAACAGGGTGACGGGCGCTGAAGCTTTCTTT.